Sequencing of this T cell receptor beta chain was carried out in a study of blood T cell repertoires in COVID-19. Germline lookup yields CDR1 LGHNA and CDR2 YNFKEQ. V shed 1 base, J shed 3 bases, and the junction held 4 bases outside the gene matches. This CDR3 has 16 amino acids. Method: immunoSEQ multiplex PCR; TCRdb's copy keeps in-frame clones and lacks some. The sample records 300,000 to 400,000 clones, about 89% being singletons. Input material: peripheral blood. The V gene is TRBV4-2, the J gene TRBJ2-2, with 8 bases fitting TRBD2. This clonotype originated in a woman aged 25 to 45 with COVID-19, enrolled during active disease. CDR3 amino acids: CASSQAAGGYTGELFF. In DNA form, the CDR3 reads TGTGCCAGCAGCCAAGCGGCGGGGGGTTACACCGGGGAGCTGTTTTTT.